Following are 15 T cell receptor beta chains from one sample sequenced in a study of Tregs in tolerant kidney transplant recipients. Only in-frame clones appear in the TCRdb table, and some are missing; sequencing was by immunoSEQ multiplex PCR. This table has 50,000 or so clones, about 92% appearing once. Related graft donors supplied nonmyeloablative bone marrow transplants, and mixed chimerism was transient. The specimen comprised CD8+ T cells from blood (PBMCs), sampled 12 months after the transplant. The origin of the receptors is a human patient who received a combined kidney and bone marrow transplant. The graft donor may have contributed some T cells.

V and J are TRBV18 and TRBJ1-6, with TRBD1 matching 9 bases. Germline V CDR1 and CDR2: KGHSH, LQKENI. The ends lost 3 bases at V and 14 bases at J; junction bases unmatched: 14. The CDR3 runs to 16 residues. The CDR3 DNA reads TGTGCCAGCTCACCTAACCCCGGGACAGGGAGTAGGTCCCTCCACTTT. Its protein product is CASSPNPGTGSRSLHF. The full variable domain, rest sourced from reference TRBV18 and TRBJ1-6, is NAGVMQNPRHLVRRRGQEARLRCSPMKGHSHVYWYRQLPEEGLKFMVYLQKENIIDESGMPKERFSAEFPKEGPSILRIQQVVRGDSAAYFCASSPNPGTGSRSLHFGNGTRLTVT.

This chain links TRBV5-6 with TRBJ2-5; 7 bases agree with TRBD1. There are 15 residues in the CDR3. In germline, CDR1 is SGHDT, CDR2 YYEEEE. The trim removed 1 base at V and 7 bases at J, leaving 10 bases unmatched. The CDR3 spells CASSLRTGVKWTQYF. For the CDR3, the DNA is TGTGCCAGCAGCTTGAGGACAGGCGTAAAATGGACCCAGTACTTC.

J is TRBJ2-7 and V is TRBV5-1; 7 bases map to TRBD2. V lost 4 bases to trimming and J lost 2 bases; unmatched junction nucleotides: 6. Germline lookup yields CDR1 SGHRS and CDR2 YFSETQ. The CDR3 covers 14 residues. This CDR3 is CASSNGLDAYEQYF. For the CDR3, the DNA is TGCGCCAGCAGCAATGGACTAGACGCCTACGAGCAGTACTTC.

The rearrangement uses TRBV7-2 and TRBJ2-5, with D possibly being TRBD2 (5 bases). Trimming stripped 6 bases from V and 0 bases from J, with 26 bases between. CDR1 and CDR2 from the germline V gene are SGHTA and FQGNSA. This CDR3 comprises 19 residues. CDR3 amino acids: CASRSLFGMREKHQETQYF. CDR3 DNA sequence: TGTGCCAGCAGATCTTTATTCGGGATGAGGGAGAAACACCAAGAGACCCAGTACTTC. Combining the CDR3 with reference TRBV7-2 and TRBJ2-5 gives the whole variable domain GAGVSQSPSNKVTEKGKDVELRCDPISGHTALYWYRQSLGQGLEFLIYFQGNSAPDKSGLPSDRFSAERTGGSVSTLTIQRTQQEDSAVYLCASRSLFGMREKHQETQYFGPGTRLLVL.

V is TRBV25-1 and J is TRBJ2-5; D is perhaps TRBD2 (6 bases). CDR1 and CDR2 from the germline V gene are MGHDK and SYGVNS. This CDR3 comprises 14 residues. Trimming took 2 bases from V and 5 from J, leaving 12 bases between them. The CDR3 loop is CASSERGLGETQYF. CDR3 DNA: TGTGCCAGCAGTGAAAGGGGACTGGGGGAGACCCAGTACTTC.

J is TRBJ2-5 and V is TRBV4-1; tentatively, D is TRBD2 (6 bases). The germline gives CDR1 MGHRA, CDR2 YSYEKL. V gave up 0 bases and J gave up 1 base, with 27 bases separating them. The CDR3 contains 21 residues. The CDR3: CASSQDDVFAGPGPIQETQYF. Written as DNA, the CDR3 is TGCGCCAGCAGCCAAGATGACGTTTTCGCGGGACCAGGACCTATCCAAGAGACCCAGTACTTC.

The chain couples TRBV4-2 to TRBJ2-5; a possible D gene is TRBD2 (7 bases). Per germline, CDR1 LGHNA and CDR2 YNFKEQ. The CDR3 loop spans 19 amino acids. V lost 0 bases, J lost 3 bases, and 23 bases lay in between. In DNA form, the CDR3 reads TGTGCCAGCAGCCAAGAAATCCCTGGGGGGGCAATCGTTAAAGAGACCCAGTACTTC. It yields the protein CASSQEIPGGAIVKETQYF.

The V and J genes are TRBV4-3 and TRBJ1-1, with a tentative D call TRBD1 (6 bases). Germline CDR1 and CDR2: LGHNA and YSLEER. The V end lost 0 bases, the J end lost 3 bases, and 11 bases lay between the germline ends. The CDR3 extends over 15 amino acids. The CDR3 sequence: CASSQDSGAYTEAFF. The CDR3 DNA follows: TGCGCCAGCAGCCAAGACTCAGGGGCGTACACTGAAGCTTTCTTT.

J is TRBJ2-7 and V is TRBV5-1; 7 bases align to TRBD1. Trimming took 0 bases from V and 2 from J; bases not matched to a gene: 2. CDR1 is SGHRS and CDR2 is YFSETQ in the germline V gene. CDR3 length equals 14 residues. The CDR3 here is CASSLGDSTYEQYF. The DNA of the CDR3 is TGCGCCAGCAGCTTGGGGGACAGTACCTACGAGCAGTACTTC.

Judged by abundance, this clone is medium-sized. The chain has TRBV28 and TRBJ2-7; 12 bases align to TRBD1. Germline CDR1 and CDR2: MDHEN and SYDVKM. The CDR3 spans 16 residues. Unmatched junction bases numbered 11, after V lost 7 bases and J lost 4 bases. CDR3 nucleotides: TGTGCCAGCAACCTCTCTCCGGGACAGGGGGCGTACGAGCAGTACTTC. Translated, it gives CASNLSPGQGAYEQYF.

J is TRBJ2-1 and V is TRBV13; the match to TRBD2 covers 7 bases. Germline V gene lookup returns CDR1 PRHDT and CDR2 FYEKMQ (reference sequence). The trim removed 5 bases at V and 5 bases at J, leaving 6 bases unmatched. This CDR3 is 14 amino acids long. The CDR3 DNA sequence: TGTGCCAGCAGCAGGGAGGGCGTGCACAATGAGCAGTTCTTC. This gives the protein CASSREGVHNEQFF. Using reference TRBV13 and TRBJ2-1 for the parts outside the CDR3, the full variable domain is AAGVIQSPRHLIKEKRETATLKCYPIPRHDTVYWYQQGPGQDPQFLISFYEKMQSDKGSIPDRFSAQQFSDYHSELNMSSLELGDSALYFCASSREGVHNEQFFGPGTRLTVL.

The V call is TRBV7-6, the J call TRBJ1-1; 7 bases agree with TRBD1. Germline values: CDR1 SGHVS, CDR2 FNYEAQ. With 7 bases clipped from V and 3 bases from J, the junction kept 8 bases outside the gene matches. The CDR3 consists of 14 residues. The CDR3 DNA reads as TGTGCCAGCACCGGAGGGGGCTACGACACTGAAGCTTTCTTT. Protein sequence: CASTGGGYDTEAFF.

Written as DNA, the CDR3 is TGCGCCAGCAGCCAAGATCGCCGGGGGGGTCCCACAGATACGCAGTATTTT. Protein sequence: CASSQDRRGGPTDTQYF. The genes are TRBV4-3 and TRBJ2-3; 8 positions agree with TRBD2. The CDR3 loop spans 17 amino acids. Per germline, CDR1 LGHNA and CDR2 YSLEER. The V gene end was trimmed by 0 bases and the J gene end by 2 bases; junction bases not matched to a gene: 7.

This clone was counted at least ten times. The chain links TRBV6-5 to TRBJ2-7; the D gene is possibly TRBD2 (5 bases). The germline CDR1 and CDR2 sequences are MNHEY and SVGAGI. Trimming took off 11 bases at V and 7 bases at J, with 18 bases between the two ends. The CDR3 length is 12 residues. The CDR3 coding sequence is TGTGCCTCCGATCCAGGACTTTCTGAGCAGTACTTC. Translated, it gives CASDPGLSEQYF.

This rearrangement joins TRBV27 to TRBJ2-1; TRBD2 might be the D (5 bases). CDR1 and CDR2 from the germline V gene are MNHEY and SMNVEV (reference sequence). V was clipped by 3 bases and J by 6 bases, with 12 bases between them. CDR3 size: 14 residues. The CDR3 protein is CASSFRTLGNEQFF. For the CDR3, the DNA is TGTGCCAGCAGTTTTAGGACTTTGGGCAATGAGCAGTTCTTC.